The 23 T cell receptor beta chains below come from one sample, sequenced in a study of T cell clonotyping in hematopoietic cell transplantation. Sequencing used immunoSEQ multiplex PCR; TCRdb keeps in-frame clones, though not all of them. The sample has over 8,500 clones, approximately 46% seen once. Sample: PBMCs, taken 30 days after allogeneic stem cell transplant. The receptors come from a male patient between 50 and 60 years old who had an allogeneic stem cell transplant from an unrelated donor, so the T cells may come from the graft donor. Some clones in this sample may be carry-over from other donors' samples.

CDR3: CAWSVGTGTGAVYTF. Written as DNA, the CDR3 is TGTGCCTGGAGTGTAGGGACCGGGACAGGGGCTGTCTACACCTTC. The chain uses TRBV30 and TRBJ1-2, with TRBD1 identical over 10 bases. The CDR3 is made up of 15 amino acids. The trim removed 0 bases at V and 10 bases at J, leaving 11 bases unmatched. The germline CDR1 and CDR2 sequences are GTSNPN and SVGIG (reference sequence).

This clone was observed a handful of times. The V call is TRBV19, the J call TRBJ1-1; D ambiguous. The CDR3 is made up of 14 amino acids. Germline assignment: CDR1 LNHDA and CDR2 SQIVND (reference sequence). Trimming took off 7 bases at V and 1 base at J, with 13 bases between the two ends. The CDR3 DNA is TGTGCCAGTAATAAGGGAAAGGCGAACACTGAAGCTTTCTTT. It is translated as CASNKGKANTEAFF.

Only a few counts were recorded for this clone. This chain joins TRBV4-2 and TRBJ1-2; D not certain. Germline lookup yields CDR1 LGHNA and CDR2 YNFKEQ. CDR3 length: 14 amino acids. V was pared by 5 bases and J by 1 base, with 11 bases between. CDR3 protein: CASSEGRFNYGYTF. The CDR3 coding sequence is TGTGCCAGCAGCGAAGGACGGTTTAACTATGGCTACACCTTC.

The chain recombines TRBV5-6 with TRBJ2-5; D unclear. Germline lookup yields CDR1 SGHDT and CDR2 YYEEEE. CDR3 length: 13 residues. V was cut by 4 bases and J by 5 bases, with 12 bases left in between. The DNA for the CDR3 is TGTGCCAGCAGCAGATCGATTGAGGAGACCCAGTACTTC. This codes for CASSRSIEETQYF.

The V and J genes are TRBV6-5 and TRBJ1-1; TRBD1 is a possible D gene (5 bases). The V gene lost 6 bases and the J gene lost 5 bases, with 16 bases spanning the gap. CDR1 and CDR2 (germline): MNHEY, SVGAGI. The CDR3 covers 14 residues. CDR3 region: CASSVEGSRTEAFF. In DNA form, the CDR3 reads TGTGCCAGCAGCGTGGAGGGGTCGCGAACTGAAGCTTTCTTT.

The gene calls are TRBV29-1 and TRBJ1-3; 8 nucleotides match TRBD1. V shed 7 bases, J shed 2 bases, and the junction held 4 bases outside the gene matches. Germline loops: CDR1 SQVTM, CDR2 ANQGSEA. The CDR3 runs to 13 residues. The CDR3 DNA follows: TGCAGCGCCTTGGACAGGGCTGGAAACACCATATATTTT. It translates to CSALDRAGNTIYF. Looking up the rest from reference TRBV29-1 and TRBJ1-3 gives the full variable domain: SAVISQKPSRDICQRGTSLTIQCQVDSQVTMMFWYRQQPGQSLTLIATANQGSEATYESGFVIDKFPISRPNLTFSTLTVSNMSPEDSSIYLCSALDRAGNTIYFGEGSWLTVV.

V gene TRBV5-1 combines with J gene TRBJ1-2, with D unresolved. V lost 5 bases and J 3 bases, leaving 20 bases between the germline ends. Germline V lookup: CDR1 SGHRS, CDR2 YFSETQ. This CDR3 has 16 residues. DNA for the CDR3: TGCGCCAGCAGGGATATCTTCGGACCCCGGGACTATGGCTACACCTTC. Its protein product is CASRDIFGPRDYGYTF.

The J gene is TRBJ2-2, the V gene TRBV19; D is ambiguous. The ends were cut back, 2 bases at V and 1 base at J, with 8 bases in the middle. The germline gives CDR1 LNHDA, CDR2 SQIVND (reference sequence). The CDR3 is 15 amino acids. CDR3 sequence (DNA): TGTGCCAGTAGTATAAGACATTTGAACACCGGGGAGCTGTTTTTT. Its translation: CASSIRHLNTGELFF.

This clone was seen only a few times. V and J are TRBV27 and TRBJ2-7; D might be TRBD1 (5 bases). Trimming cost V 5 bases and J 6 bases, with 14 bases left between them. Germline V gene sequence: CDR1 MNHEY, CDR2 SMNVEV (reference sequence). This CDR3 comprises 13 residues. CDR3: CASSTGAGVEQYF. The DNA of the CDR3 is TGTGCCAGCAGTACAGGCGCCGGAGTCGAGCAGTACTTC.

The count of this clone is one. CDR3 sequence reads: CASSQSAHYEQYF. The CDR3 coding sequence is TGTGCCAGCAGTCAATCCGCCCACTACGAGCAGTACTTC. The genes are TRBV7-3 and TRBJ2-7; no clear D. Germline CDR1 SGHTA, CDR2 FQGTGA. This CDR3 is 13 amino acids long. Trimming cost V 6 bases and J 3 bases, with 12 bases left between them.

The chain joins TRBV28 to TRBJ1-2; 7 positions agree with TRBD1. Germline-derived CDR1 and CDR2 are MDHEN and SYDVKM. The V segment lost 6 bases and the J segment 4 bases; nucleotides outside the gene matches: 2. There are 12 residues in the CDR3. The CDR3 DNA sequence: TGTGCCAGCAGGACAGGGCTCTATGGCTACACCTTC. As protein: CASRTGLYGYTF.

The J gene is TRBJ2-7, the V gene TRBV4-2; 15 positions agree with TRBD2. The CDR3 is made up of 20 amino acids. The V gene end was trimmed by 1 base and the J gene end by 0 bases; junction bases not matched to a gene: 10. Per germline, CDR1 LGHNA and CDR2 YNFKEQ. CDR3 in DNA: TGTGCCAGCAGCCAAGTTACAGGGGGGGGACTAGCGGGAGGCTCCTACGAGCAGTACTTC. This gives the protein CASSQVTGGGLAGGSYEQYF.

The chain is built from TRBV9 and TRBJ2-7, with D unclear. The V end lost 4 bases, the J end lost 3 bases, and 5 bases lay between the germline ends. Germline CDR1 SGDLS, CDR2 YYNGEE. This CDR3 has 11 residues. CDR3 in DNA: TGTGCCAGCAGCTCATACTACGAGCAGTACTTC. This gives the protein CASSSYYEQYF.

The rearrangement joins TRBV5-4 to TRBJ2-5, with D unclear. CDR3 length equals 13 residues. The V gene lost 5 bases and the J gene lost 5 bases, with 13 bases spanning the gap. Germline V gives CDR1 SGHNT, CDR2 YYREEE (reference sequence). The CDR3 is CASRIRSGETQYF. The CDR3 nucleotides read TGTGCCAGCAGAATCCGGAGTGGGGAGACCCAGTACTTC.

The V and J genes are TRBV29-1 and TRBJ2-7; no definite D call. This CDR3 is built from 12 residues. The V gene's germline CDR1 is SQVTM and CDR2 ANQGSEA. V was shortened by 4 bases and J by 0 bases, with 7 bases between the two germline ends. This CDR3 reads CSVGAFSYEQYF. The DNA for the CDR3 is TGCAGCGTTGGCGCGTTCTCCTACGAGCAGTACTTC.

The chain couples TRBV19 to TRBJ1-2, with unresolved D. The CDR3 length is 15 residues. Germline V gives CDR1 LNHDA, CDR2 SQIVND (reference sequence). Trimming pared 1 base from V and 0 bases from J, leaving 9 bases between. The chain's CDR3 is CASSIASYSNYGYTF. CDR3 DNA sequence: TGTGCCAGTAGTATAGCGAGCTATTCTAACTATGGCTACACCTTC. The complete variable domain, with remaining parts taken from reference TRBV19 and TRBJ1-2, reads DGGITQSPKYLFRKEGQNVTLSCEQNLNHDAMYWYRQDPGQGLRLIYYSQIVNDFQKGDIAEGYSVSREKKESFPLTVTSAQKNPTAFYLCASSIASYSNYGYTFGSGTRLTVV.

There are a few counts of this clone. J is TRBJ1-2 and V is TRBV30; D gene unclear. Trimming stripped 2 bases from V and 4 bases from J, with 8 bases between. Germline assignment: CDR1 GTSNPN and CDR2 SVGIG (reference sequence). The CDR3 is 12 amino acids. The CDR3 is CAWSSGPYGYTF. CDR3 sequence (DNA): TGTGCCTGGAGTTCCGGGCCCTATGGCTACACCTTC.

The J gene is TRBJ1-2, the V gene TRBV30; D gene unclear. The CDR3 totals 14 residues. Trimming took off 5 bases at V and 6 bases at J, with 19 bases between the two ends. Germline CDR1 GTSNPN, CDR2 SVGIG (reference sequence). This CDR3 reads CAWSRSGVGDGYTF. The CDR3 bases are TGTGCCTGGTCCCGGAGTGGGGTTGGCGATGGCTACACCTTC.

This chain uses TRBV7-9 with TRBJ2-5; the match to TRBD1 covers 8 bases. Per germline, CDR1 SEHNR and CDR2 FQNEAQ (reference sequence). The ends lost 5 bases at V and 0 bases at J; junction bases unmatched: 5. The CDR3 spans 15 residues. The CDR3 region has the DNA TGTGCCAGCAGCCTGGGGGACAGGTACCAAGAGACCCAGTACTTC. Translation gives CASSLGDRYQETQYF.

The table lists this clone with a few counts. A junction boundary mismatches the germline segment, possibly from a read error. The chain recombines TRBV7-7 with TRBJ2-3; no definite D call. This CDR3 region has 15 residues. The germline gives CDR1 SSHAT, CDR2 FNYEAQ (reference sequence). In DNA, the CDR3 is TGTGCTAGCAGCTTAGGTACCTCCGGTTCTACGGAGCAGTATTTT. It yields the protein CASSLGTSGSTEQYF.

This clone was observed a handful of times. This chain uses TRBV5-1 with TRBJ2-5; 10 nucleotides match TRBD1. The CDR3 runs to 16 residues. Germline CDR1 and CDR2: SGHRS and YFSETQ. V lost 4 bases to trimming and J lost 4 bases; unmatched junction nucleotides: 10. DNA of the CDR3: TGCGCCAGCAGCCGGAACCCCGGGACAGGGGTAGAGACCCAGTACTTC. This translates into CASSRNPGTGVETQYF.

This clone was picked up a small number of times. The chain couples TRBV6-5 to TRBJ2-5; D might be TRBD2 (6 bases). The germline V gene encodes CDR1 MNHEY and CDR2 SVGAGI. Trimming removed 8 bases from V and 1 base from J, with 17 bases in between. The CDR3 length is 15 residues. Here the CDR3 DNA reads TGTGCCAGCGGCTCAGGGCGGGGCAGCCAAGAGACCCAGTACTTC. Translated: CASGSGRGSQETQYF.

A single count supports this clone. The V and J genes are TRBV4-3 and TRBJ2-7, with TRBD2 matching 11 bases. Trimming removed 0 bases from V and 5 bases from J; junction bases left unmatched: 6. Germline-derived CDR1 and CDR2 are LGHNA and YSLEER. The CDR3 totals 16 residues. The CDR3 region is CASSQELAGGLHEQYF. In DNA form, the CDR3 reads TGCGCCAGCAGCCAAGAGCTAGCGGGAGGTCTCCACGAGCAGTACTTC.